A selection of T cell receptor beta chains follows, all from one sample in a study of blood T cell repertoires in COVID-19. Measured with immunoSEQ multiplex PCR; TCRdb has only the in-frame clones, and not every one. The sample includes about half a million clones, approximately 83% seen only once; the top ten take 3% to 3.5%. What was sequenced was peripheral blood. These receptors were obtained from a human donor in a cohort sampled during active COVID-19. CDR3s leave out the opening cysteine and the closing phenylalanine or tryptophan. Each record gives: clone size, J gene, V gene, CDR3 protein. Clone size is given for some rows only: seen once, a few or many times, or a class if the clone is expanded.

size: -
J: TRBJ1-2
V: TRBV2
CDR3: ASSELMAPNYGYT

size: -
J: TRBJ2-2
V: TRBV27
CDR3: ASSIAGDTGELF

size: -
J: TRBJ2-7
V: TRBV7-9
CDR3: ASSPEPHIAGGLLEQY

size: -
J: TRBJ2-1
V: TRBV18
CDR3: ASSPGSGRSRQLNEQF

size: -
J: TRBJ2-2
V: TRBV7-7
CDR3: ASSLVAGLANGELF

size: -
J: TRBJ1-5
V: TRBV6-5
CDR3: ASSPTGGSNQPQH

size: once
J: TRBJ2-7
V: TRBV9
CDR3: ASSVELAGGPYEQY

size: once
J: TRBJ1-4
V: TRBV29-1
CDR3: SALYEKLF

size: -
J: TRBJ2-1
V: TRBV3-1/TRBV3-2
CDR3: ASSFRQAGVAIEQF

size: -
J: TRBJ2-2
V: TRBV28
CDR3: ASSVHFGTGTNTGELF

size: -
J: TRBJ1-4
V: TRBV5-6
CDR3: ASSQAGRGNEKLF

size: -
J: TRBJ2-1
V: TRBV7-9
CDR3: ASSTTGIERNEQF

size: once
J: TRBJ1-1
V: TRBV5-1
CDR3: ASSPGQPNTEAF

size: -
J: TRBJ1-5
V: TRBV10-2
CDR3: ASTGTGHSNQPQH

size: once
J: TRBJ2-2
V: TRBV3-1/TRBV3-2
CDR3: ASSQDFSSGRKYTGELF

size: -
J: TRBJ2-3
V: TRBV14
CDR3: ASSQGRHTDTQY

size: -
J: TRBJ2-1
V: TRBV10-1
CDR3: ASSRIGTGNEQF

size: -
J: TRBJ2-7
V: TRBV5-6
CDR3: ASRTRDRVIPAFYEQY

size: -
J: TRBJ2-1
V: TRBV2
CDR3: ASSGQTGASYNEQF

size: -
J: TRBJ2-5
V: TRBV18
CDR3: ASSPASGQETQY

size: once
J: TRBJ2-7
V: TRBV5-1
CDR3: ASSLWSDRASSYEQY

size: once
J: TRBJ1-6
V: TRBV30
CDR3: AWSVLRANSPLH

size: once
J: TRBJ1-4
V: TRBV3-1/TRBV3-2
CDR3: ASNLRGATNEKLF